The next 30 T cell receptor beta chains were all read from a single sample in a study of T cell repertoires in ileal Crohn's disease. The time point denotes: neoterminal ileum biopsy at postoperative endoscopy, about 6 months after surgery. The assay was immunoSEQ multiplex PCR, and TCRdb's table has in-frame clones only and misses some. The table records approximately 16,000 clones, more than 60% of them present only once. The specimen sequenced was ileal tissue. The receptor source for this set is an adult with Crohn's disease.

This chain uses TRBV2 with TRBJ2-1; D is unclear. Germline CDR1 reads SNHLY; CDR2 reads FYNNEI. The ends were cut back, 5 bases at V and 2 bases at J, with 13 bases in the middle. The CDR3 is made up of 15 amino acids. The DNA for the CDR3 is TGTGCCAGCAGTAGGAGCCAGCCCCCCTACAATGAGCAGTTCTTC. It encodes CASSRSQPPYNEQFF.

This chain links TRBV6-1 with TRBJ2-7; D not resolved. This CDR3 spans 16 amino acids. Germline assignment: CDR1 MNHNS and CDR2 SASEGT. The V and J ends lost 0 bases and 2 bases respectively, with 14 bases between them. CDR3 in amino acids: CASSEALRTATYEQYF. CDR3 sequence (DNA): TGTGCCAGCAGTGAAGCGCTTCGGACGGCAACCTACGAGCAGTACTTC.

The rearrangement links TRBV7-2 to TRBJ2-7; 7 nucleotides agree with TRBD2. The ends lost 7 bases at V and 2 bases at J; junction bases unmatched: 8. Germline V lookup: CDR1 SGHTA, CDR2 FQGNSA. The CDR3 loop spans 14 amino acids. CDR3: CASTPPGLAYEQYF. The DNA for the CDR3 is TGTGCCAGCACCCCCCCCGGACTAGCCTACGAGCAGTACTTC.

Written as DNA, the CDR3 is TGCGCCAGCAGCCAAGACTGGGGCCAGATTAACACCGGGGAGCTGTTTTTT. Translating gives CASSQDWGQINTGELFF. The chain recombines TRBV4-3 with TRBJ2-2, with D possibly matching TRBD1 (5 bases). There are 17 residues in the CDR3. V lost 0 bases and J lost 2, with 13 bases in between. Per germline, CDR1 LGHNA and CDR2 YSLEER.

The gene calls are TRBV6-1 and TRBJ1-5; D gene uncertain. This CDR3 has 14 residues. V was trimmed by 0 bases and J by 6 bases, leaving 9 bases between them. CDR1 is MNHNS and CDR2 is SASEGT in the germline V gene. The CDR3 is CASSEAWEGQPQHF. The CDR3 DNA follows: TGTGCCAGCAGTGAAGCGTGGGAAGGTCAGCCCCAGCATTTT.

The chain recombines TRBV9 with TRBJ1-1; D remains ambiguous. Germline values: CDR1 SGDLS, CDR2 YYNGEE. V lost 0 bases to trimming and J lost 0 bases, with 3 bases between them. The CDR3 consists of 13 residues. CDR3 nucleotide sequence: TGTGCCAGCAGCGTAGAGATGAACACTGAAGCTTTCTTT. This gives the protein CASSVEMNTEAFF.

The chain carries TRBV19 and TRBJ2-2, with 7 positions matching TRBD1. V gave up 5 bases and J gave up 5 bases; unmatched junction bases: 11. The length of the CDR3 is 16 residues. Germline CDR1 and CDR2: LNHDA and SQIVND (reference sequence). The CDR3 DNA sequence: TGTGCCAGTAGTGGAGCCGGGACAGTCCCGACCGGGGAGCTGTTTTTT. Translation gives CASSGAGTVPTGELFF.

This clone turned up a few times. The CDR3 region is CASRRHDGVYEQYF. CDR3 sequence (DNA): TGTGCCAGCAGGAGACATGACGGAGTCTACGAGCAGTACTTC. The chain carries TRBV6-5 and TRBJ2-7; D call uncertain. Deletions cut 6 bases from V and 3 bases from J, with 15 bases between. Germline CDR1 MNHEY, CDR2 SVGAGI. The CDR3 sequence is 14 residues long.

The table lists this clone with a few counts. The chain uses TRBV7-7 and TRBJ2-6; 11 bases map to TRBD1. This CDR3 comprises 16 residues. Losses at the gene ends were 5 bases for V and 2 bases for J; bases not matched to a gene: 2. CDR1 is SSHAT, CDR2 FNYEAQ, per germline (reference sequence). This chain's CDR3 is CASSEGQGAGANVLTF. CDR3 coding DNA: TGTGCCAGCAGCGAGGGACAGGGGGCTGGGGCCAACGTCCTGACTTTC.

The rearrangement links TRBV19 to TRBJ1-1; D ambiguous. Deletions cut 2 bases from V and 4 bases from J, with 8 bases between. Looked up from germline, CDR1 is LNHDA and CDR2 is SQIVND (reference sequence). The CDR3 is 13 amino acids. The CDR3 region is CASSITAGTEAFF. CDR3 nucleotides: TGTGCCAGTAGTATAACGGCCGGCACTGAAGCTTTCTTT.

This chain connects TRBV7-2 to TRBJ2-2; TRBD2 aligns across 11 bases. The germline V gene has CDR1 SGHTA and CDR2 FQGNSA. V trimming: 5 bases; J trimming: 7 bases; junction bases outside the gene matches: 9. This CDR3 has 16 residues. CDR3 nucleotide sequence: TGTGCCAGCAGCCCCGATAGCGGGGGGGCATTCGGGGAGCTGTTTTTT. Its protein is CASSPDSGGAFGELFF.

This sequence joins TRBV18 and TRBJ2-5; perhaps TRBD2 as D (6 bases). The V gene lost 4 bases and the J gene lost 5 bases, with 20 bases spanning the gap. This CDR3 comprises 16 residues. Germline assignment: CDR1 KGHSH and CDR2 LQKENI. The CDR3 DNA reads as TGTGCCAGCTCACGGGGGGACGGTGCGAGAATTGAGACCCAGTACTTC. Translating it yields CASSRGDGARIETQYF. Variable domain in full (rest from reference TRBV18 and TRBJ2-5): NAGVMQNPRHLVRRRGQEARLRCSPMKGHSHVYWYRQLPEEGLKFMVYLQKENIIDESGMPKERFSAEFPKEGPSILRIQQVVRGDSAAYFCASSRGDGARIETQYFGPGTRLLVL.

The chain employs TRBV30 and TRBJ2-1; D may match TRBD1 or TRBD2 (5 bases each). V lost 8 bases and J lost 3, with 5 bases in between. Germline V gene lookup returns CDR1 GTSNPN and CDR2 SVGIG (reference sequence). This CDR3 comprises 10 residues. The CDR3 nucleotides read TGTGCCGGGGGCTACAATGAGCAGTTCTTC. Translation: CAGGYNEQFF. The complete variable domain, with remaining parts taken from reference TRBV30 and TRBJ2-1, reads SQTIHQWPATLVQPVGSPLSLECTVEGTSNPNLYWYRQAAGRGLQLLFYSVGIGQISSEVPQNLSASRPQDRQFILSSKKLLLSDSGFYLCAGGYNEQFFGPGTRLTVL.

The chain uses TRBV18 and TRBJ2-7; possibly TRBD1 for D (6 bases). CDR1 is KGHSH and CDR2 is LQKENI in the germline V gene. V lost 3 bases, J lost 3 bases, and 12 bases lay in between. The CDR3 is made up of 14 amino acids. The CDR3 reads CASSPNRQDYEQYF. In nucleotides, the CDR3 is TGTGCCAGCTCACCCAACCGACAGGACTACGAGCAGTACTTC.

This chain connects TRBV10-2 to TRBJ2-3, with D perhaps matching TRBD2 (6 bases). This CDR3 is built from 15 residues. Trimming stripped 2 bases from V and 8 bases from J, with 17 bases between. Germline values: CDR1 WSHSY, CDR2 SAAADI. For the CDR3, the DNA is TGCGCCAGCAGTGAGCAGGTGACAGCCGGGGGTACGCAGTATTTT. This encodes CASSEQVTAGGTQYF.

The chain combines TRBV5-5 with TRBJ1-2; 8 bases map to TRBD1. The CDR3 spans 13 residues. Trimming cost V 4 bases and J 6 bases; bases outside gene matches: 5. The germline CDR1 and CDR2 sequences are SGHKS and YYEKEE (reference sequence). The DNA for the CDR3 is TGTGCCAGCAGCCCCACAGGGGGTCATGGCTACACCTTC. The encoded protein is CASSPTGGHGYTF. Full variable domain (rest looked up from reference TRBV5-5 and TRBJ1-2): DAGVTQSPTHLIKTRGQQVTLRCSPISGHKSVSWYQQVLGQGPQFIFQYYEKEERGRGNFPDRFSARQFPNYSSELNVNALLLGDSALYLCASSPTGGHGYTFGSGTRLTVV.

The chain links TRBV19 to TRBJ2-2, with D perhaps TRBD2 (7 bases). The CDR3 consists of 17 residues. Trimming cost V 7 bases and J 0 bases, with 18 bases left between them. CDR1 and CDR2 from the germline V gene are LNHDA and SQIVND (reference sequence). The CDR3 nucleotides read TGTGCCAGTAAAATGGGGAGGGAGGGGGCGAACACCGGGGAGCTGTTTTTT. Translating it yields CASKMGREGANTGELFF.

The chain links TRBV27 to TRBJ2-3; D uncertain. The germline V gene encodes CDR1 MNHEY and CDR2 SMNVEV (reference sequence). The V gene lost 0 bases and the J gene lost 3 bases, with 10 bases spanning the gap. The CDR3 has 15 amino acids. The CDR3 reads CASSLSNIPTDTQYF. The CDR3 bases are TGTGCCAGCAGTTTATCGAACATACCTACAGATACGCAGTATTTT.

The V gene is TRBV7-6, the J gene TRBJ2-1; 8 positions match TRBD2. The CDR3 runs 15 residues. CDR1 is SGHVS and CDR2 is FNYEAQ in the germline V gene. V shed 3 bases and J 7 bases; nucleotides not matched to a gene: 8. CDR3 residues: CASSFSGAPGNEQFF. The CDR3 region has the DNA TGTGCCAGCAGCTTTAGCGGGGCCCCGGGGAATGAGCAGTTCTTC.

The V and J genes are TRBV11-2 and TRBJ2-7; possibly TRBD2 for D (6 bases). The CDR3 spans 16 residues. Germline CDR1 reads SGHAT; CDR2 reads FQNNGV. The V gene lost 0 bases and the J gene lost 2 bases, with 14 bases spanning the gap. Here the CDR3 reads CASSLDRGSGAYEQYF. The CDR3 DNA sequence: TGTGCCAGCAGCTTAGATCGGGGGTCGGGCGCCTACGAGCAGTACTTC.

The rearrangement uses TRBV5-1 and TRBJ2-1; 8 bases agree with TRBD2. Germline V CDR1 and CDR2: SGHRS, YFSETQ. The ends lost 1 base at V and 7 bases at J; junction bases unmatched: 4. The CDR3 is made up of 14 amino acids. CDR3 in amino acids: CASSLSGLANEQFF. The CDR3, as DNA: TGCGCCAGCAGCTTGTCCGGACTAGCAAATGAGCAGTTCTTC.

The V and J genes are TRBV27 and TRBJ1-5, with D possibly being TRBD1 (6 bases). Germline V CDR1 and CDR2: MNHEY, SMNVEV (reference sequence). The V end lost 5 bases, the J end lost 1 base, and 18 bases lay between the germline ends. The CDR3 contains 17 residues. CDR3 loop: CASSPFGVRGSNQPQHF. The DNA of the CDR3 is TGTGCCAGCAGTCCGTTCGGGGTTAGGGGGAGCAATCAGCCCCAGCATTTT.

This chain joins TRBV7-3 and TRBJ1-6; TRBD1 agrees at 9 bases. V gave up 5 bases and J gave up 9 bases; unmatched junction bases: 8. CDR3 length equals 15 residues. Looked up from germline, CDR1 is SGHTA and CDR2 is FQGTGA. CDR3 sequence (DNA): TGTGCCAGCAGCCTGACAGGGGGGTTCGGTTCACCCCTCCACTTT. It translates to CASSLTGGFGSPLHF.

This CDR3 is CSTGVYYGYTF. CDR3 nucleotide sequence: TGCAGTACAGGGGTTTACTATGGCTACACCTTC. The V and J genes are TRBV20-1 and TRBJ1-2; 7 bases line up with TRBD1. The V gene end was trimmed by 8 bases and the J gene end by 3 bases; junction bases not matched to a gene: 3. Germline values: CDR1 DFQATT, CDR2 SNEGSKA (reference sequence). This CDR3 region has 11 residues.

This clone showed up just a few times. The chain is built from TRBV7-9 and TRBJ2-2; no definite D call. This CDR3 comprises 12 residues. Germline V gives CDR1 SEHNR, CDR2 FQNEAQ (reference sequence). Trimming removed 5 bases at V and 6 bases at J, with 7 bases between. CDR3 amino acids: CASSVKAGELFF. The CDR3, as DNA: TGTGCCAGCAGCGTTAAGGCCGGGGAGCTGTTTTTT.

The gene calls are TRBV2 and TRBJ1-1; D call uncertain. CDR1 and CDR2 (germline): SNHLY, FYNNEI. This CDR3 contains 13 residues. With 7 bases removed from V and 2 bases from J, the gap between germline ends came to 11 bases. The CDR3 DNA follows: TGTGCCAGCAACCCATACTTAAACACTGAAGCTTTCTTT. It specifies CASNPYLNTEAFF.

This chain joins TRBV7-8 and TRBJ1-1; 7 bases fit TRBD1. V was clipped by 4 bases and J by 9 bases; unmatched bases: 8. CDR1 is SGHVS, CDR2 FQNEAQ, per germline. The CDR3 is 13 residues long. CDR3: CASSSERGQQAFF. The CDR3, as DNA: TGTGCCAGCAGCTCCGAAAGGGGACAGCAAGCTTTCTTT. Full variable domain (outside the CDR3, taken from reference TRBV7-8 and TRBJ1-1): GAGVSQSPRYKVAKRGQDVALRCDPISGHVSLFWYQQALGQGPEFLTYFQNEAQLDKSGLPSDRFFAERPEGSVSTLKIQRTQQEDSAVYLCASSSERGQQAFFGQGTRLTVV.

The chain combines TRBV7-9 with TRBJ2-5, with D possibly TRBD2 on 5 matching bases. Trimming removed 3 bases from V and 2 bases from J, with 19 bases in between. Germline values: CDR1 SEHNR, CDR2 FQNEAQ (reference sequence). This CDR3 has 17 residues. CDR3 region: CASSFQEVVFGQETQYF. CDR3 DNA sequence: TGTGCCAGCAGCTTTCAGGAGGTGGTTTTTGGGCAAGAGACCCAGTACTTC. The entire variable domain, with the rest obtained from reference TRBV7-9 and TRBJ2-5, is as follows: DTGVSQNPRHKITKRGQNVTFRCDPISEHNRLYWYRQTLGQGPEFLTYFQNEAQLEKSRLLSDRFSAERPKGSFSTLEIQRTEQGDSAMYLCASSFQEVVFGQETQYFGPGTRLLVL.

The J gene is TRBJ2-5, the V gene TRBV5-4, with TRBD2 as a possible D gene (6 bases). V was trimmed by 5 bases and J by 5 bases, leaving 19 bases between them. CDR3 size: 15 residues. The germline V gene encodes CDR1 SGHNT and CDR2 YYREEE (reference sequence). CDR3 in DNA: TGTGCCAGCAGGCCGACGTCAAGGGCGGGGGAGACCCAGTACTTC. It encodes CASRPTSRAGETQYF.

This clone was seen a handful of times. The CDR3 DNA is TGTGCCAGCAGCTTACTAGCGGGAGGAAAGAATGAGCAGTTCTTC. Translated, it gives CASSLLAGGKNEQFF. V gene TRBV7-2 combines with J gene TRBJ2-1, with 11 bases matching TRBD2. CDR1 is SGHTA, CDR2 FQGNSA, per germline. CDR3 length: 15 residues. Trimming at V came to 2 bases and at J to 7 bases, leaving 4 bases not matched to a gene.